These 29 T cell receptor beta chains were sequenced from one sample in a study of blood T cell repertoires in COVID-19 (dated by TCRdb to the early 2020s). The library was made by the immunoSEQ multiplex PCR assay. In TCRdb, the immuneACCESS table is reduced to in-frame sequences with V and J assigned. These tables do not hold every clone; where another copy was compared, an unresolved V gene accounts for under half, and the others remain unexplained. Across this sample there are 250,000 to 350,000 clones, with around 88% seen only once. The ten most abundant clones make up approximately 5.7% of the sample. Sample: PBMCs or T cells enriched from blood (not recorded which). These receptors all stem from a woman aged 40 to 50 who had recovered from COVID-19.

The CDR3 DNA is TGTGCCAGCACCTCAGGGGATTGGCAGCCCCAGCATTTT. As protein: CASTSGDWQPQHF. The rearrangement joins TRBV12-3 or TRBV12-4 to TRBJ1-5; a possible D gene is TRBD1 (6 bases). V was trimmed by 7 bases and J by 7 bases, leaving 14 bases between them. This CDR3 region has 13 residues.

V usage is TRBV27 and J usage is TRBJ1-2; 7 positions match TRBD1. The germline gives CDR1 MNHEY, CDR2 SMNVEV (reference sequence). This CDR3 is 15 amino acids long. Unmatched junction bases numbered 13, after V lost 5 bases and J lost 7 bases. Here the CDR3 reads CASSPLDRAGGGYTF. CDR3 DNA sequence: TGTGCCAGCAGTCCCCTCGACAGGGCAGGAGGTGGCTACACCTTC.

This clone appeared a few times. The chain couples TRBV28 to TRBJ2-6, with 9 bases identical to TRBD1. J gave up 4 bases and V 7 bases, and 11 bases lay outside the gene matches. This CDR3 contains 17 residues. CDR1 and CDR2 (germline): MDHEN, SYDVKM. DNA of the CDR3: TGTGCCAGCACCAGTCCCGGGACAGGGTGGGGGGCCAACGTCCTGACTTTC. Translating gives CASTSPGTGWGANVLTF.

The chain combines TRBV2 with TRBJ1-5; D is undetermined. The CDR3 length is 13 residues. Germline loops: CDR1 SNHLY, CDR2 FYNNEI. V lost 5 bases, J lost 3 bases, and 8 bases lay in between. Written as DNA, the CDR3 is TGTGCCAGCAGTCAGTCTCTCAATCAGCCCCAGCATTTT. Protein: CASSQSLNQPQHF.

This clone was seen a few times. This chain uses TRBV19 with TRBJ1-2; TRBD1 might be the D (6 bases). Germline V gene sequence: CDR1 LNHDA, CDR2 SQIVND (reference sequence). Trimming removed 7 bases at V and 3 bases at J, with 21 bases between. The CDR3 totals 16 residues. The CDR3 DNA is TGTGCCAGTACCATCGATTCGACAGGCTGGGACTATGGCTACACCTTC. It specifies CASTIDSTGWDYGYTF.

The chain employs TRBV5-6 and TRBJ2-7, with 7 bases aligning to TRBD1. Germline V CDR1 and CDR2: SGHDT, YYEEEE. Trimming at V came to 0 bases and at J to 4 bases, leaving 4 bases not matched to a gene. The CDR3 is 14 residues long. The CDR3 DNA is TGTGCCAGCAGCTTGGGCAGGGGGAAGTACGAGCAGTACTTC. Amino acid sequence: CASSLGRGKYEQYF.

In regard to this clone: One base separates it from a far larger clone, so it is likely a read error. The CDR3 coding sequence is TGTGCCAGCACCTTCACCGGGGAGCTGTTTTTT. Translation gives CASTFTGELFF. The chain joins TRBV28 to TRBJ2-2; D call uncertain. Germline V gene lookup returns CDR1 MDHEN and CDR2 SYDVKM. Trimming stripped 7 bases from V and 4 bases from J, with 4 bases between. CDR3 size: 11 residues.

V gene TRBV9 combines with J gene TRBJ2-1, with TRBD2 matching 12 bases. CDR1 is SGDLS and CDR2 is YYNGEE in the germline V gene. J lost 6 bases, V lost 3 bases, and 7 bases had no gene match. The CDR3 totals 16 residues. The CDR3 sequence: CASSALAGGKGNEQFF. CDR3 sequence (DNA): TGTGCCAGCAGCGCACTAGCGGGAGGCAAGGGCAATGAGCAGTTCTTC.

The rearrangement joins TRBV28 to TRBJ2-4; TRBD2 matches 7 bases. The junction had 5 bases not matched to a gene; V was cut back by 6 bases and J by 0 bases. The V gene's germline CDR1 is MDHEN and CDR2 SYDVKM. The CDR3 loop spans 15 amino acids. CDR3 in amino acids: CASRASGVAKNIQYF. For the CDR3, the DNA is TGTGCCAGCAGGGCTAGCGGCGTAGCCAAAAACATTCAGTACTTC.

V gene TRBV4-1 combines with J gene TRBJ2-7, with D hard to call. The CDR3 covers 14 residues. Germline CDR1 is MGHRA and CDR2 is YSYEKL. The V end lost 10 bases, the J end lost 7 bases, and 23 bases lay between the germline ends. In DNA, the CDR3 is TGCGCCACACGACCCGGGTCCCTTTCTCAGGAGCAGTACTTC. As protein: CATRPGSLSQEQYF.

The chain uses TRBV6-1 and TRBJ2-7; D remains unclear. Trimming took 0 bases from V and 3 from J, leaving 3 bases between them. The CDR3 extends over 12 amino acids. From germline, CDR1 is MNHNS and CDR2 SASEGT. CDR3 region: CASSEARYEQYF. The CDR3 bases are TGTGCCAGCAGTGAAGCGCGCTACGAGCAGTACTTC.

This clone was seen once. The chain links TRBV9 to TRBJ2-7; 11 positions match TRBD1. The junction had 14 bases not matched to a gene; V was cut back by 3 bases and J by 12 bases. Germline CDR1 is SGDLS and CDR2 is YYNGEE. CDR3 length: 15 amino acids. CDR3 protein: CASSASGTGGPPLYF. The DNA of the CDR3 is TGTGCCAGCAGCGCCTCCGGGACAGGGGGTCCTCCTCTGTACTTC.

The CDR3 sequence: CASSWASNQPQHF. Written as DNA, the CDR3 is TGTGCCAGTAGTTGGGCTAGCAATCAGCCCCAGCATTTT. V gene TRBV19 combines with J gene TRBJ1-5; no definite D call. Per germline, CDR1 LNHDA and CDR2 SQIVND (reference sequence). Trimming pared 5 bases from V and 0 bases from J, leaving 5 bases between. The CDR3 runs to 13 residues. Full variable domain (remainder filled in from reference TRBV19 and TRBJ1-5): DGGITQSPKYLFRKEGQNVTLSCEQNLNHDAMYWYRQDPGQGLRLIYYSQIVNDFQKGDIAEGYSVSREKKESFPLTVTSAQKNPTAFYLCASSWASNQPQHFGDGTRLSIL.

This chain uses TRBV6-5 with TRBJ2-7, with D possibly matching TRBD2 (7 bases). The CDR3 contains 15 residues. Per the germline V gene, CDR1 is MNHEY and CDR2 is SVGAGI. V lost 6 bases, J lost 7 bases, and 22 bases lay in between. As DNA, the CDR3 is TGTGCCAGCAGGGTCTGGGGGCGGGAGTGGGGGGAGCAGTACTTC. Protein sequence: CASRVWGREWGEQYF.

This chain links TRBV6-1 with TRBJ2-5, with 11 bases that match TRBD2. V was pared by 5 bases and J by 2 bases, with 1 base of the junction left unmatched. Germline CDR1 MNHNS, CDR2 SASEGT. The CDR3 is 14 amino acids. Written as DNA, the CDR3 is TGTGCCAGCAGTTGGACTAGCGGGCAAGAGACCCAGTACTTC. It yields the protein CASSWTSGQETQYF.

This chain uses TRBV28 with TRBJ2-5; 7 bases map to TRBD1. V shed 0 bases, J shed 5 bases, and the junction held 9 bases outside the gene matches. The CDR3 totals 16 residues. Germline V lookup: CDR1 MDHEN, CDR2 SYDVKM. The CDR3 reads CASSLWKTGLGETQYF. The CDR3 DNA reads TGTGCCAGCAGTTTATGGAAGACAGGGTTGGGGGAGACCCAGTACTTC.

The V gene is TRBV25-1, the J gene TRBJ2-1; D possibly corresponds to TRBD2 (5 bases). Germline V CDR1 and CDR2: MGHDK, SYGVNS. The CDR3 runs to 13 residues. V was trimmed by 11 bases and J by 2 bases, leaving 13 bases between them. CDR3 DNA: TGTGCCGTCGCGGGTCGCACCTACAATGAGCAGTTCTTC. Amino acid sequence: CAVAGRTYNEQFF. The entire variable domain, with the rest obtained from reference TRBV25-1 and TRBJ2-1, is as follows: EADIYQTPRYLVIGTGKKITLECSQTMGHDKMYWYQQDPGMELHLIHYSYGVNSTEKGDLSSESTVSRIRTEHFPLTLESARPSHTSQYLCAVAGRTYNEQFFGPGTRLTVL.

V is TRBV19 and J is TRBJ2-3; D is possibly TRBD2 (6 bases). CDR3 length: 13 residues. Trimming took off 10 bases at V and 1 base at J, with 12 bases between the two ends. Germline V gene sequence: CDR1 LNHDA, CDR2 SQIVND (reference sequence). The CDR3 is CATRAGGTDTQYF. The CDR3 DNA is TGTGCCACCCGAGCGGGCGGCACAGATACGCAGTATTTT.

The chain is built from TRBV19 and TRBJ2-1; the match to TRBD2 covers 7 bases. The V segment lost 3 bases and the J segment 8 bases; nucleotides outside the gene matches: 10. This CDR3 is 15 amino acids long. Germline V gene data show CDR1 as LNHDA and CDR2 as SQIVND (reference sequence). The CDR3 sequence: CASSIPYLADDEQFF. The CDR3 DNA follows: TGTGCCAGTAGTATCCCTTACCTAGCGGACGATGAGCAGTTCTTC.

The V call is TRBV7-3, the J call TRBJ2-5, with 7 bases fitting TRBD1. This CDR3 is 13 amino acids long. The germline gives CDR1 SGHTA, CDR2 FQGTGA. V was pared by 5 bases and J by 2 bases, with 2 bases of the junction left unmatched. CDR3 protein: CASSRGQQETQYF. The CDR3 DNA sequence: TGTGCCAGCAGCCGGGGACAGCAAGAGACCCAGTACTTC.

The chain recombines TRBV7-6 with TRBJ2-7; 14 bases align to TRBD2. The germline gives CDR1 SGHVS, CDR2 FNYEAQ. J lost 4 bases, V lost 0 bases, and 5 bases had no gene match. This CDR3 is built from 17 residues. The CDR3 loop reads CASSLAMGTSGSYEQYF. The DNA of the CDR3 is TGTGCCAGCAGCTTAGCGATGGGGACTAGCGGGAGTTACGAGCAGTACTTC.

CDR3 coding DNA: TGTGCCAGCAGTGGAGAGGGACAGGGGCTAGGAAACACCATATATTTT. The encoded protein is CASSGEGQGLGNTIYF. The rearrangement links TRBV2 to TRBJ1-3; 10 bases match TRBD1. Trimming took 4 bases from V and 4 from J; bases not matched to a gene: 7. Germline loops: CDR1 SNHLY, CDR2 FYNNEI. The CDR3 has 16 amino acids. Full variable domain (missing parts from reference TRBV2 and TRBJ1-3): EPEVTQTPSHQVTQMGQEVILRCVPISNHLYFYWYRQILGQKVEFLVSFYNNEISEKSEIFDDQFSVERPDGSNFTLKIRSTKLEDSAMYFCASSGEGQGLGNTIYFGEGSWLTVV.

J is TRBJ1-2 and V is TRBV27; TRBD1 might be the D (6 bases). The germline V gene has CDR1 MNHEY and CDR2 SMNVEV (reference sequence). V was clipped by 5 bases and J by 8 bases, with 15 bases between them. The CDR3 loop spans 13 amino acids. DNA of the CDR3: TGTGCCAGCAGTCGTCGTAACCAGGGGGGCTACACCTTC. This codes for CASSRRNQGGYTF.

CDR3 in DNA: TGTGCCAGCTCACCGGAGCAGGGCCGGAACACCATATATTTT. Translation: CASSPEQGRNTIYF. The chain joins TRBV18 to TRBJ1-3; D possibly corresponds to TRBD1 (5 bases). The germline V and J ends were trimmed by 3 bases and 7 bases, with 13 bases remaining between them. The CDR3 spans 14 residues. Germline V gene lookup returns CDR1 KGHSH and CDR2 LQKENI.

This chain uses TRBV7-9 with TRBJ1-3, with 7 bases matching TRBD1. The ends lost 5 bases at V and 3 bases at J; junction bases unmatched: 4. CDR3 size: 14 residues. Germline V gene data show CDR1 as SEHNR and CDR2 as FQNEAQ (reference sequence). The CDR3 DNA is TGTGCCAGCAGCGCAGGGGGAAATGGAAACACCATATATTTT. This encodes CASSAGGNGNTIYF.

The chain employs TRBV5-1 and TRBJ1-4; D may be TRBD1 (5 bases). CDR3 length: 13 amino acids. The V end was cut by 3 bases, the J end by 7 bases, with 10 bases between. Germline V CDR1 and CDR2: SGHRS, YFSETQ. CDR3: CASSSAGGEKLFF. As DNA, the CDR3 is TGCGCCAGCAGCTCGGCGGGGGGTGAAAAACTGTTTTTT.

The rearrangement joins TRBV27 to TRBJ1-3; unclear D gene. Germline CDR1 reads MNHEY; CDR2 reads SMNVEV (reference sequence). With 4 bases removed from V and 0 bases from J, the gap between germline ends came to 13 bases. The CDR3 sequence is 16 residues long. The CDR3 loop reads CASSSRWAGSGNTIYF. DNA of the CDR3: TGTGCCAGCAGTTCCCGCTGGGCCGGCTCTGGAAACACCATATATTTT.

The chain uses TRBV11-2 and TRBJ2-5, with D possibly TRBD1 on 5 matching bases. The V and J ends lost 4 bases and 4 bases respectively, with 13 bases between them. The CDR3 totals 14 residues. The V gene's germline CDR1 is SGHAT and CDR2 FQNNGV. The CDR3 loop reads CASSSTTGRETQYF. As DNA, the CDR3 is TGTGCCAGCAGCTCCACTACAGGACGAGAGACCCAGTACTTC.

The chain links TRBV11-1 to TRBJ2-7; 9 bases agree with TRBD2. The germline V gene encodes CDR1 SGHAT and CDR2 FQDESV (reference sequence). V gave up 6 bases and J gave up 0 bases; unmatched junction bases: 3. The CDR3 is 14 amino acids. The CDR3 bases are TGTGCCAGCAGGAGCGGGAGGAGCTCCTACGAGCAGTACTTC. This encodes CASRSGRSSYEQYF.